The 25 T cell receptor beta chains in this list originate from one sample, sequenced in a study of OX40 agonist ivuxolimab in advanced cancers. The table came from immunoSEQ multiplex PCR; TCRdb's copy has only in-frame clones and leaves some out. The sample holds 69,000 or so clones, approximately 78% seen once. The source material was CD4+ or CD8+ T cells sorted from blood, sampled in a trial of the OX40 agonist ivuxolimab. These receptors were collected from an adult with an advanced solid tumor such as melanoma, head and neck, liver or kidney cancer.

The genes are TRBV28 and TRBJ2-5, with 8 bases that match TRBD2. CDR3 length equals 13 residues. The germline CDR1 and CDR2 sequences are MDHEN and SYDVKM. V shed 2 bases and J 4 bases; nucleotides not matched to a gene: 0. This chain's CDR3 is CASSLLAGETQYF. In nucleotides, the CDR3 is TGTGCCAGCAGTTTACTAGCGGGAGAGACCCAGTACTTC.

The chain has TRBV13 and TRBJ2-7; the match to TRBD2 covers 8 bases. Per the germline V gene, CDR1 is PRHDT and CDR2 is FYEKMQ (reference sequence). Trimming took 5 bases from V and 7 from J; bases not matched to a gene: 13. The CDR3 has 15 amino acids. The CDR3 reads CASSRRLSGSEEQYF. The CDR3 nucleotides are TGTGCCAGCAGCCGGCGACTGAGCGGGAGTGAGGAGCAGTACTTC.

The chain carries TRBV4-3 and TRBJ1-1; D might be TRBD1 (5 bases). The germline gives CDR1 LGHNA, CDR2 YSLEER. CDR3 length equals 13 residues. Trimming shortened V by 0 bases and J by 11 bases, and 13 bases separated the two germline ends. This CDR3 is CASSQEPRTRAFF. The CDR3 nucleotides are TGCGCCAGCAGCCAAGAACCTAGGACACGGGCTTTCTTT.

The gene calls are TRBV7-6 and TRBJ2-3; D not resolved. With 3 bases removed from V and 0 bases from J, the gap between germline ends came to 1 base. Germline CDR1 reads SGHVS; CDR2 reads FNYEAQ. The CDR3 contains 12 residues. CDR3 in amino acids: CASSFSTDTQYF. As DNA, the CDR3 is TGTGCCAGCAGCTTTAGCACAGATACGCAGTATTTT.

The chain uses TRBV6-1 and TRBJ2-3, with D perhaps matching TRBD1 (6 bases). Germline V gene lookup returns CDR1 MNHNS and CDR2 SASEGT. This CDR3 is built from 15 residues. Deletions cut 6 bases from V and 4 bases from J, with 17 bases between. In DNA, the CDR3 is TGTGCCAGCAGCATACAGGGTCCTTCGGCAGATACGCAGTATTTT. Translating it yields CASSIQGPSADTQYF.

The V call is TRBV18, the J call TRBJ2-3, with TRBD2 matching over 14 bases. J gave up 5 bases and V 4 bases, and 5 bases lay outside the gene matches. Looked up from germline, CDR1 is KGHSH and CDR2 is LQKENI. This CDR3 contains 16 residues. Here the CDR3 reads CASSRGLAGVRDTQYF. CDR3 coding DNA: TGTGCCAGCTCACGGGGACTAGCGGGAGTGAGAGATACGCAGTATTTT.

V usage is TRBV2 and J usage is TRBJ1-2; 10 bases agree with TRBD1. Losses at the gene ends were 1 base for V and 8 bases for J; bases not matched to a gene: 7. This CDR3 spans 15 amino acids. Germline V gene lookup returns CDR1 SNHLY and CDR2 FYNNEI. The CDR3 DNA reads TGTGCCAGCAGTGAAGTTCGGACAGGGGGAAGAGGCTACACCTTC. Translating it yields CASSEVRTGGRGYTF.

The rearrangement uses TRBV19 and TRBJ2-2; D call uncertain. CDR1 is LNHDA and CDR2 is SQIVND in the germline V gene (reference sequence). The CDR3 has 14 residues. Trimming stripped 3 bases from V and 5 bases from J, with 10 bases between. The CDR3 is CASSINYLTGELFF. CDR3 DNA sequence: TGTGCCAGTAGTATTAATTACTTAACCGGGGAGCTGTTTTTT. The full variable domain, completed using reference TRBV19 and TRBJ2-2, is DGGITQSPKYLFRKEGQNVTLSCEQNLNHDAMYWYRQDPGQGLRLIYYSQIVNDFQKGDIAEGYSVSREKKESFPLTVTSAQKNPTAFYLCASSINYLTGELFFGEGSRLTVL.

The rearrangement links TRBV19 to TRBJ1-1; no definite D call. Per the germline V gene, CDR1 is LNHDA and CDR2 is SQIVND (reference sequence). Trimming took off 5 bases at V and 2 bases at J, with 21 bases between the two ends. The CDR3 is 17 residues long. The CDR3 is CASSPGIGGVDNTEAFF. Written as DNA, the CDR3 is TGTGCCAGTAGTCCCGGGATCGGTGGGGTCGATAACACTGAAGCTTTCTTT.

This chain joins TRBV5-1 and TRBJ2-1, with 10 bases aligning to TRBD2. The germline gives CDR1 SGHRS, CDR2 YFSETQ. This CDR3 spans 18 amino acids. The junction had 10 bases not matched to a gene; V was cut back by 4 bases and J by 0 bases. The chain's CDR3 is CASSPGGSGGLSYNEQFF. CDR3 coding DNA: TGCGCCAGCAGCCCCGGTGGTAGCGGGGGGCTCTCCTACAATGAGCAGTTCTTC.

The chain has TRBV5-4 and TRBJ1-5, with 7 bases matching TRBD1. In germline, CDR1 is SGHNT, CDR2 YYREEE (reference sequence). The CDR3 contains 15 residues. V lost 2 bases and J lost 3; bases outside the gene matches: 5. The CDR3: CASSFDRVLNQPQHF. For the CDR3, the DNA is TGTGCCAGCAGCTTTGACAGGGTACTCAATCAGCCCCAGCATTTT. Complete variable domain (other parts from reference TRBV5-4 and TRBJ1-5): ETGVTQSPTHLIKTRGQQVTLRCSSQSGHNTVSWYQQALGQGPQFIFQYYREEENGRGNFPPRFSGLQFPNYSSELNVNALELDDSALYLCASSFDRVLNQPQHFGDGTRLSIL.

This chain joins TRBV28 and TRBJ1-2, with 9 bases matching TRBD1. The ends lost 7 bases at V and 1 base at J; junction bases unmatched: 7. Looked up from germline, CDR1 is MDHEN and CDR2 is SYDVKM. The CDR3 spans 15 residues. The CDR3 protein is CASKGRGQGNYGYTF. In nucleotides, the CDR3 is TGTGCCAGCAAGGGTAGGGGACAGGGTAACTATGGCTACACCTTC.

On this clone: Other DNA sequences from this sample encode an identical CDR3 as well. The V and J genes are TRBV2 and TRBJ2-3; 8 bases are a match to TRBD2. The CDR3 extends over 16 amino acids. V was clipped by 0 bases and J by 0 bases; unmatched bases: 2. CDR1 is SNHLY and CDR2 is FYNNEI in the germline V gene. CDR3 amino acids: CASSEAGGGSTDTQYF. In DNA, the CDR3 is TGTGCCAGCAGTGAAGCTGGCGGGGGGAGCACAGATACGCAGTATTTT.

This chain links TRBV30 with TRBJ1-2; D unresolved. This CDR3 is built from 16 residues. The V end lost 1 base, the J end lost 4 bases, and 19 bases lay between the germline ends. From germline, CDR1 is GTSNPN and CDR2 SVGIG (reference sequence). The CDR3 spells CAWSAFDAGAAYGYTF. The CDR3 DNA reads TGTGCCTGGAGTGCGTTTGATGCGGGAGCGGCCTATGGCTACACCTTC. Full variable domain (remainder filled in from reference TRBV30 and TRBJ1-2): SQTIHQWPATLVQPVGSPLSLECTVEGTSNPNLYWYRQAAGRGLQLLFYSVGIGQISSEVPQNLSASRPQDRQFILSSKKLLLSDSGFYLCAWSAFDAGAAYGYTFGSGTRLTVV.

The rearrangement links TRBV6-6 to TRBJ1-3; D remains ambiguous. The CDR3 has 15 residues. Trimming took 8 bases from V and 1 from J, leaving 15 bases between them. Germline values: CDR1 MNHNY, CDR2 SVGAGI (reference sequence). CDR3 amino acids: CASGPPALSGNTIYF. The CDR3 bases are TGTGCCAGCGGTCCCCCGGCCTTGTCTGGAAACACCATATATTTT.

This clone has just one count. The rearrangement links TRBV6-1 to TRBJ2-5, with D tentatively TRBD2 (8 bases). The germline V and J ends were trimmed by 6 bases and 2 bases, with 16 bases remaining between them. The germline V gene has CDR1 MNHNS and CDR2 SASEGT. This CDR3 comprises 15 residues. CDR3 in amino acids: CASRLAGQQQETQYF. The CDR3 DNA reads TGTGCCAGCAGGTTAGCGGGACAGCAACAAGAGACCCAGTACTTC.

V and J are TRBV29-1 and TRBJ1-1, with TRBD1 matching 7 bases. Per the germline V gene, CDR1 is SQVTM and CDR2 is ANQGSEA. The CDR3 has 15 residues. Trimming at V came to 4 bases and at J to 0 bases, leaving 8 bases not matched to a gene. The CDR3 bases are TGCAGCGTTGCTTCCCAGGGGGGGGTGAACACTGAAGCTTTCTTT. It translates to CSVASQGGVNTEAFF. The full variable domain, its missing parts supplied by reference TRBV29-1 and TRBJ1-1, is SAVISQKPSRDICQRGTSLTIQCQVDSQVTMMFWYRQQPGQSLTLIATANQGSEATYESGFVIDKFPISRPNLTFSTLTVSNMSPEDSSIYLCSVASQGGVNTEAFFGQGTRLTVV.

This clone was found once. This chain connects TRBV6-5 to TRBJ2-7; TRBD2 matches 12 bases. From germline, CDR1 is MNHEY and CDR2 SVGAGI. The V gene end was trimmed by 5 bases and the J gene end by 4 bases; junction bases not matched to a gene: 6. There are 15 residues in the CDR3. The CDR3 reads CASSRRGTSGYEQYF. Here the CDR3 DNA reads TGTGCCAGCAGTCGACGGGGGACTAGCGGGTACGAGCAGTACTTC.

The chain has TRBV7-9 and TRBJ2-7; no firm D call. The germline V gene encodes CDR1 SEHNR and CDR2 FQNEAQ (reference sequence). Deletions cut 3 bases from V and 3 bases from J, with 9 bases between. The CDR3 contains 13 residues. The CDR3 loop is CASSFPPNYEQYF. In DNA form, the CDR3 reads TGTGCCAGCAGCTTCCCCCCTAACTACGAGCAGTACTTC.

This clone was counted between two and nine times. The V call is TRBV4-1, the J call TRBJ2-3; 10 nucleotides match TRBD2. CDR1 and CDR2 from the germline V gene are MGHRA and YSYEKL. This CDR3 comprises 16 residues. Trimming at V came to 6 bases and at J to 9 bases, leaving 15 bases not matched to a gene. In nucleotides, the CDR3 is TGCGCCAGCAGGCCACTACCCGGGACTAGCGACCCCACGCAGTATTTT. It translates to CASRPLPGTSDPTQYF.

The chain has TRBV5-1 and TRBJ2-5, with 7 positions matching TRBD1. The germline V gene has CDR1 SGHRS and CDR2 YFSETQ. V was pared by 0 bases and J by 5 bases, with 7 bases of the junction left unmatched. The CDR3 runs 15 residues. The CDR3 bases are TGCGCCAGCAGCTTGGGACAGGGCTTCAGCGAGACCCAGTACTTC. Translating it yields CASSLGQGFSETQYF. The entire variable domain, with the rest obtained from reference TRBV5-1 and TRBJ2-5, is as follows: KAGVTQTPRYLIKTRGQQVTLSCSPISGHRSVSWYQQTPGQGLQFLFEYFSETQRNKGNFPGRFSGRQFSNSRSEMNVSTLELGDSALYLCASSLGQGFSETQYFGPGTRLLVL.

This clone was counted between two and nine times. The chain is built from TRBV10-3 and TRBJ1-2, with D tentatively TRBD1 (6 bases). V was cut by 2 bases and J by 8 bases, with 12 bases left in between. This CDR3 is built from 13 residues. Per the germline V gene, CDR1 is ENHRY and CDR2 is SYGVKD. CDR3 sequence reads: CAISEGAGDGYTF. CDR3 coding DNA: TGTGCCATCAGTGAGGGGGCAGGGGACGGCTACACCTTC.

This rearrangement joins TRBV5-8 to TRBJ2-3; D gene unclear. V lost 1 base and J 5 bases, leaving 2 bases between the germline ends. This CDR3 spans 11 amino acids. The V gene's germline CDR1 is SGHTS and CDR2 YDEGEE. The CDR3 DNA is TGTGCCAGCAGCTTGTTAGATACGCAGTATTTT. Translation gives CASSLLDTQYF.

The chain has TRBV28 and TRBJ1-5; weak D call: TRBD1 (6 bases). Trimming shortened V by 4 bases and J by 0 bases, and 13 bases separated the two germline ends. Germline V gene data show CDR1 as MDHEN and CDR2 as SYDVKM. The CDR3 is 16 amino acids. The CDR3 DNA follows: TGTGCCAGCAGTTCGCCGGACAGATATAGCAATCAGCCCCAGCATTTT. Translating it yields CASSSPDRYSNQPQHF.

The V call is TRBV19, the J call TRBJ2-7, with 7 bases fitting TRBD2. Germline V gene sequence: CDR1 LNHDA, CDR2 SQIVND (reference sequence). J was trimmed by 2 bases and V by 1 base; bases with no gene match: 5. The CDR3 covers 15 residues. The CDR3: CASSIGGGRTYEQYF. In nucleotides, the CDR3 is TGTGCCAGTAGTATAGGAGGCGGGAGAACCTACGAGCAGTACTTC.